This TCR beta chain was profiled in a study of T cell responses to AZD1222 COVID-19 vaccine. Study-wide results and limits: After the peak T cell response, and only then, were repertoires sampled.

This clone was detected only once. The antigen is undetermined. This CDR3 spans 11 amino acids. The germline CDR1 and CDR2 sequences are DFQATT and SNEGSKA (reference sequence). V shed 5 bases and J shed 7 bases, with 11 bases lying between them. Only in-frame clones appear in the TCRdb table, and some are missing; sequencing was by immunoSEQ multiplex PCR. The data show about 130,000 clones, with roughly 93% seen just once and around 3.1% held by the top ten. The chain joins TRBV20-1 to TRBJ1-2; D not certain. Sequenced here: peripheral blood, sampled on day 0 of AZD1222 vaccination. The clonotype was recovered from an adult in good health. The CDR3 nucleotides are TGCAGTGCTGCCATTGGGTCTGGCTACACCTTC. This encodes CSAAIGSGYTF.